This T cell receptor (beta chain) is from a study of cytomegalovirus exposure and HLA in healthy donors. Per germline, CDR1 SGHTA and CDR2 FQGNSA. Trimming cost V 6 bases and J 2 bases; bases outside gene matches: 6. The CDR3 contains 15 residues. With 60 Vbeta and 13 Jbeta primers, the PCR was carried out. Using immunoSEQ multiplex PCR, the repertoire was profiled, and TCRdb retains in-frame clones only, with some absent. This sample has about 180,000 clones; 77% occur once, and the top ten carry about 1.4%. General study results and limits: Versus the roughly 670-donor mean, an Asian-associated ancestry cluster reportedly showed fewer N-insertions in a later analysis. Accurate predictions that matched the HLA-A and HLA-B alleles of most subjects were reportedly made from TCR beta sequences. In an earlier analysis, in 540 or so donors, most V segments appeared productive either ~90% or ~30% of the time. Several V segments, TRBV6-2 and TRBV6-3 among them, could not be told apart and were dropped.

Comment on this clone: Its antigen is not known.

This sequence originates from a woman younger than 45 in good health and CMV-seropositive. The chain uses TRBV7-2 and TRBJ2-1; 8 nucleotides match TRBD2. The sample taken for sequencing was PBMCs. The CDR3 bases are TGTGCCAGCAGGGAACTAGCGGCTACCTACAATGAGCAGTTCTTC. Encoded protein: CASRELAATYNEQFF.